Following are 7 T cell receptor beta chains from one sample sequenced in a study of blood T cells in healthy people across ages. The authors ran a second PCR of roughly 6 to 12 cycles using a sample-barcoded 5' primer and a J-beta primer mix. One entry per CDR3 protein, called by TCRdb with MiXCR from the 5' RACE reads. The data contain 1.5 million to 2 million distinct CDR3 sequences, approximately 30% of them singletons. The sequenced sample consisted of blood. The receptors here all came from a woman aged 25 to 45 in good health.

This clonotype was seen ten or more times. This chain links TRBV29-1 with TRBJ2-1; D not certain. Between the trimmed V and J ends, which lost 1 base and 3 bases, there was a span of 10 bases. The germline V gene has CDR1 SQVTM and CDR2 ANQGSEA. The CDR3 length is 14 residues. CDR3 in amino acids: CSVEGGRRYNEQFF. Here the CDR3 DNA reads TGCAGCGTTGAAGGCGGTAGGCGCTACAATGAGCAGTTCTTC.

V gene TRBV28 combines with J gene TRBJ2-5; D not certain. V was cut by 2 bases and J by 2 bases, with 15 bases left in between. CDR1 MDHEN and CDR2 SYDVKM come from the germline V gene. The CDR3 spans 16 residues. CDR3 bases: TGTGCCAGCAGTTTACCCGGGTCGGCGTGGCAAGAGACCCAGTACTTC. It is translated as CASSLPGSAWQETQYF.

The table lists this clonotype with a few counts. This chain links TRBV6-6 with TRBJ2-5, with D perhaps TRBD1 or TRBD2 (6 bases each). Trimming pared 4 bases from V and 3 bases from J, leaving 12 bases between. The germline CDR1 and CDR2 sequences are MNHNY and SVGAGI (reference sequence). The CDR3 runs to 14 residues. The CDR3 loop reads CASSFAGHEETQYF. The CDR3 coding sequence is TGTGCCAGCAGTTTTGCGGGACACGAAGAGACCCAGTACTTC.

A word on this clonotype: A read error is possible here, since a much larger clone lies one base away. The final CDR3 position lacks the conserved phenylalanine or tryptophan, pointing to a likely read error. The V call is TRBV10-2, the J call TRBJ2-3; unclear D gene. Trimming took 6 bases from V and 2 from J, leaving 15 bases between them. The germline V gene encodes CDR1 WSHSY and CDR2 SAAADI. This CDR3 is 15 amino acids long. The CDR3 protein is CASRMNKYDTDTQYC. The CDR3 coding sequence is TGCGCCAGCAGGATGAACAAGTACGACACAGATACGCAGTATTGT.

The CDR3 DNA follows: TGTGCCAGCAGTCGAGGGGTCGGGGCCAACGTCCTGACTTTC. It codes for CASSRGVGANVLTF. The chain carries TRBV3-1 and TRBJ2-6, with D perhaps matching TRBD1 or TRBD2 (5 bases each). Per the germline V gene, CDR1 is LGHDT and CDR2 is YNNKEL (reference sequence). The V gene lost 6 bases and the J gene lost 4 bases, with 10 bases spanning the gap. This CDR3 comprises 14 residues. Complete variable domain (other parts from reference TRBV3-1 and TRBJ2-6): DTAVSQTPKYLVTQMGNDKSIKCEQNLGHDTMYWYKQDSKKFLKIMFSYNNKELIINETVPNRFSPKSPDKAHLNLHINSLELGDSAVYFCASSRGVGANVLTFGAGSRLTVL.

Details on this clonotype: One end of the junction is discordant with germline, which a read error may explain. The chain is built from TRBV12-3 or TRBV12-4 and TRBJ2-5, with D hard to call. The last part of the DNA fits TRBJ2-4 better; the J call may be wrong. The CDR3 has 13 amino acids. The CDR3 sequence is CACSFGRRDIQYF. In nucleotides, the CDR3 is TGTGCCTGCAGTTTTGGACGAAGGGACATTCAGTACTTC.

This clonotype came up a few times. The chain recombines TRBV6-6 with TRBJ1-4; the D gene is possibly TRBD1 (6 bases). Germline-derived CDR1 and CDR2 are MNHNY and SVGAGI (reference sequence). Between the trimmed V and J ends, which lost 10 bases and 2 bases, there was a span of 20 bases. The CDR3 has 16 residues. The CDR3 here is CATNSGGRGTNEKLFF. The CDR3 bases are TGTGCCACCAATTCGGGGGGGCGCGGGACTAATGAAAAACTGTTTTTT.